This passage covers 27 T cell receptor beta chains from one sample sequenced in a study of CD8 T cells in ankylosing spondylitis. Whole-study findings and limits: Characteristic, it appeared, of ankylosing spondylitis blood was a TCR beta motif of fewer than 10 highly homologous variants.

TCRdb reprocessed the 5' RACE reads via MiXCR and lists one record per CDR3 protein. The data show around 480,000 distinct CDR3 sequences, roughly 17% seen once. What these receptors recognize is not known. The sequenced sample was blood, either unsorted or a sorted T cell fraction (not recorded which). These receptors all stem from a male donor with ankylosing spondylitis.

This clonotype was seen more than once but under ten times. The genes are TRBV12-3 or TRBV12-4 and TRBJ2-1, with 13 bases that match TRBD2. CDR3 length: 15 residues. Unmatched junction bases numbered 8, after V lost 6 bases and J lost 9 bases. The CDR3 DNA is TGTGCCAGCAGGCTAGGACTAGCGGGAGTGAGTGAGCAGTTCTTC. Its translation is CASRLGLAGVSEQFF.

This clonotype was seen only a few times. The chain combines TRBV11-2 with TRBJ1-1, with 9 bases matching TRBD1. The CDR3 spans 14 residues. Looked up from germline, CDR1 is SGHAT and CDR2 is FQNNGV. Trimming at V came to 5 bases and at J to 4 bases, leaving 5 bases not matched to a gene. This chain's CDR3 is CASSPGTGTTEAFF. The DNA for the CDR3 is TGTGCCAGCAGCCCCGGGACAGGGACCACTGAAGCTTTCTTT.

This clonotype was seen a handful of times. V gene TRBV5-1 combines with J gene TRBJ2-1; TRBD1 matches 11 bases. The CDR3 runs 16 residues. V shed 1 base, J shed 7 bases, and the junction held 7 bases outside the gene matches. Germline V gene data show CDR1 as SGHRS and CDR2 as YFSETQ. Written as DNA, the CDR3 is TGCGCCAGCAGCTTGCCCGGGACAGGGGGTTGGAATGAGCAGTTCTTC. Its protein product is CASSLPGTGGWNEQFF.

The rearrangement links TRBV30 to TRBJ1-6; D unresolved. The V gene lost 2 bases and the J gene lost 7 bases, with 9 bases spanning the gap. Germline V gives CDR1 GTSNPN, CDR2 SVGIG (reference sequence). This CDR3 is 13 amino acids long. The DNA of the CDR3 is TGTGCCTGGAGTAACGGTGGGAATTCACCCCTCCACTTT. Amino acid sequence: CAWSNGGNSPLHF.

This clonotype showed up just a few times. The chain has TRBV7-2 and TRBJ2-7; perhaps D is TRBD1 or TRBD2 (5 bases each). This CDR3 is 16 amino acids long. Between the trimmed V and J ends, which lost 5 bases and 2 bases, there was a span of 19 bases. The germline V gene encodes CDR1 SGHTA and CDR2 FQGNSA. CDR3 bases: TGTGCCAGCAGCCCACTAGGACCGACAGTAACCTACGAGCAGTACTTC. The encoded protein is CASSPLGPTVTYEQYF.

This clonotype was detected a few times. V usage is TRBV24-1 and J usage is TRBJ2-2; 8 bases line up with TRBD1. In germline, CDR1 is KGHDR, CDR2 SFDVKD. The CDR3 spans 16 residues. Trimming removed 3 bases from V and 5 bases from J; junction bases left unmatched: 7. This CDR3 is CATSDLTRTGTGELFF. In DNA, the CDR3 is TGTGCCACCAGTGATCTTACCCGGACAGGGACCGGGGAGCTGTTTTTT.

This clonotype was picked up a small number of times. One end of the junction fails to match germline, which may point to a read error. CDR3: CSGTDRNSEAFF. The CDR3 bases are TGCAGCGGGACAGACAGGAACTCTGAAGCTTTCTTT. The rearrangement joins TRBV29-1 to TRBJ1-1, with D perhaps matching TRBD1 (6 bases). Germline-derived CDR1 and CDR2 are SQVTM and ANQGSEA. This CDR3 spans 12 amino acids.

This clonotype was observed a few times. The chain carries TRBV9 and TRBJ1-3; D not certain. With 0 bases removed from V and 0 bases from J, the gap between germline ends came to 7 bases. Per germline, CDR1 SGDLS and CDR2 YYNGEE. The CDR3 covers 15 residues. The CDR3 nucleotides are TGTGCCAGCAGCGTAGGGCCGAGCTCTGGAAACACCATATATTTT. It encodes CASSVGPSSGNTIYF.

For this clonotype: The junction differs from germline at one of its ends, possibly a read error. The chain employs TRBV11-1 and TRBJ2-3; 10 nucleotides line up with TRBD2. The CDR3 runs to 18 residues. Germline V gene sequence: CDR1 SGHAT, CDR2 FQDESV (reference sequence). CDR3 nucleotide sequence: TGTGCCAGCAGCTTAAGAGTCGCCCTAGCGGGGGCCACAGATATGCAGTATTTT. Its translation is CASSLRVALAGATDMQYF.

In its sample, this clonotype was seen a few times. The chain uses TRBV7-2 and TRBJ2-2; D tentatively reads TRBD1 or TRBD2 (5 bases each). The CDR3 has 15 amino acids. Trimming cost V 4 bases and J 6 bases, with 15 bases left between them. In germline, CDR1 is SGHTA, CDR2 FQGNSA. The DNA of the CDR3 is TGTGCCAGCAGCTCGGGACCCCTGGGGGCCGGGGAGCTGTTTTTT. Translating it yields CASSSGPLGAGELFF.

Ten or more counts support this clonotype. The chain uses TRBV29-1 and TRBJ1-2; 10 bases align to TRBD1. Per the germline V gene, CDR1 is SQVTM and CDR2 is ANQGSEA. The ends lost 7 bases at V and 8 bases at J; junction bases unmatched: 4. CDR3 size: 11 residues. CDR3 in DNA: TGCAGCGCAGGGACAGGGGACGGCTACACCTTC. This translates into CSAGTGDGYTF.

The chain has TRBV3-1 and TRBJ2-7; no clear D. In germline, CDR1 is LGHDT, CDR2 YNNKEL (reference sequence). The CDR3 runs to 14 residues. V lost 1 base and J lost 0, with 7 bases in between. CDR3: CASSQGIASYEQYF. The DNA for the CDR3 is TGTGCCAGCAGCCAAGGGATCGCCTCCTACGAGCAGTACTTC.

This sequence joins TRBV6-1 and TRBJ1-1, with D uncertain. There are 14 residues in the CDR3. In germline, CDR1 is MNHNS, CDR2 SASEGT. V dropped 0 bases and J dropped 1 base, with 6 bases sitting between them. CDR3 loop: CASSEAAQNTEAFF. CDR3 DNA sequence: TGTGCCAGCAGTGAAGCTGCCCAGAACACTGAAGCTTTCTTT.

This clonotype was observed a handful of times. The V and J genes are TRBV24-1 and TRBJ2-3; D not certain. V lost 3 bases and J 5 bases, leaving 11 bases between the germline ends. Germline-derived CDR1 and CDR2 are KGHDR and SFDVKD. This CDR3 spans 14 amino acids. This CDR3 reads CATSDRQKGDTQYF. Written as DNA, the CDR3 is TGTGCCACCAGTGATCGCCAGAAGGGAGATACGCAGTATTTT.

V and J are TRBV20-1 and TRBJ2-7, with D tentatively TRBD2 (6 bases). V lost 5 bases and J 2 bases, leaving 16 bases between the germline ends. CDR1 is DFQATT, CDR2 SNEGSKA, per germline (reference sequence). The length of the CDR3 is 14 residues. The CDR3 nucleotides are TGCAGTGCTCCTGGACTATTTCCTCCCTACGAGCAGTACTTC. As protein: CSAPGLFPPYEQYF.

This clonotype was found a few times. The rearrangement uses TRBV28 and TRBJ1-1; D not resolved. V lost 5 bases and J lost 5, with 15 bases in between. The CDR3 contains 14 residues. CDR1 MDHEN and CDR2 SYDVKM come from the germline V gene. DNA of the CDR3: TGTGCCAGCAGTCTCATGGGTCGTGGGACTGAAGCTTTCTTT. Translating it yields CASSLMGRGTEAFF. The full variable domain, its missing parts supplied by reference TRBV28 and TRBJ1-1, is DVKVTQSSRYLVKRTGEKVFLECVQDMDHENMFWYRQDPGLGLRLIYFSYDVKMKEKGDIPEGYSVSREKKERFSLILESASTNQTSMYLCASSLMGRGTEAFFGQGTRLTVV.

This clonotype was observed a handful of times. This chain joins TRBV6-1 and TRBJ1-6; TRBD1 is a possible D gene (6 bases). Germline V lookup: CDR1 MNHNS, CDR2 SASEGT. The CDR3 runs to 16 residues. Trimming left V 5 bases short and J 9 bases short, with 20 bases between. The CDR3 DNA reads as TGTGCCAGCAGTCCGACCGGACAGCTGGAGGGTTCACCCCTCCACTTT. Protein sequence: CASSPTGQLEGSPLHF.

CDR3 bases: TGTGCCAGCACCCAAGACGGGACTAGCGGTGGCGGGGAGCTGTTTTTT. Translating gives CASTQDGTSGGGELFF. This chain links TRBV2 with TRBJ2-2; 11 bases agree with TRBD2. Trimming at V came to 7 bases and at J to 7 bases, leaving 11 bases not matched to a gene. CDR1 SNHLY and CDR2 FYNNEI come from the germline V gene. The length of the CDR3 is 16 residues. Variable domain in full (rest from reference TRBV2 and TRBJ2-2): EPEVTQTPSHQVTQMGQEVILRCVPISNHLYFYWYRQILGQKVEFLVSFYNNEISEKSEIFDDQFSVERPDGSNFTLKIRSTKLEDSAMYFCASTQDGTSGGGELFFGEGSRLTVL.

This chain uses TRBV4-1 with TRBJ2-1; D remains unclear. Germline CDR1 is MGHRA and CDR2 is YSYEKL. Between the trimmed V and J ends, which lost 2 bases and 3 bases, there was a span of 11 bases. The CDR3 is made up of 15 amino acids. The CDR3 reads CASSQSASDYNEQFF. The CDR3 DNA reads TGCGCCAGCAGCCAAAGTGCATCCGACTACAATGAGCAGTTCTTC.

This clonotype has a count of ten or more. The chain employs TRBV12-3 or TRBV12-4 and TRBJ2-3; unclear D gene. The CDR3 totals 13 residues. V was pared by 10 bases and J by 0 bases, with 11 bases between. Here the CDR3 DNA reads TGTGCCACCCGTTTAGGGAGCACAGATACGCAGTATTTT. It encodes CATRLGSTDTQYF.

This clonotype was found a few times. The V and J genes are TRBV28 and TRBJ1-2; D might be TRBD1 (6 bases). The V gene's germline CDR1 is MDHEN and CDR2 SYDVKM. The V and J ends lost 8 bases and 8 bases respectively, with 24 bases between them. The CDR3 runs to 15 residues. The CDR3 protein is CASAIRGGPMGGYTF. CDR3 in DNA: TGTGCCAGCGCCATCCGGGGGGGCCCCATGGGAGGCTACACCTTC.

This clonotype was detected ten times or more. The chain joins TRBV16 to TRBJ1-4; 10 bases align to TRBD1. The V and J ends lost 6 bases and 8 bases, in that order; junction bases with no gene match: 6. The germline CDR1 and CDR2 sequences are KGHSY and FQNENV. The CDR3 has 14 residues. CDR3 in DNA: TGTGCCAGCAGTCCCGGGACAGGGGTCGAAAAACTGTTTTTT. Protein: CASSPGTGVEKLFF.

This clonotype occurred a few times. J is TRBJ1-3 and V is TRBV6-1, with D unresolved. V was trimmed by 10 bases and J by 4 bases, leaving 14 bases between them. Germline CDR1 MNHNS, CDR2 SASEGT. This CDR3 is built from 13 residues. CDR3 protein: CATKRIGGNTIYF. CDR3 sequence (DNA): TGTGCCACCAAAAGAATCGGGGGAAACACCATATATTTT.

The rearrangement joins TRBV5-1 to TRBJ2-3, with D perhaps assigned TRBD1 or TRBD2 (5 bases each). CDR1 and CDR2 from the germline V gene are SGHRS and YFSETQ. This CDR3 comprises 14 residues. The V and J ends lost 0 bases and 5 bases respectively, with 10 bases between them. The chain's CDR3 is CASSLDQGVDTQYF. The CDR3 DNA sequence: TGCGCCAGCAGCTTGGACCAGGGAGTAGATACGCAGTATTTT.

This clonotype has just a few counts. The CDR3 loop is CASSLVATSDEQYF. Written as DNA, the CDR3 is TGTGCCAGCAGCTTAGTAGCGACTAGCGACGAGCAGTACTTC. V is TRBV7-2 and J is TRBJ2-7; 8 nucleotides agree with TRBD2. CDR1 is SGHTA, CDR2 FQGNSA, per germline. The CDR3 length is 14 residues. V lost 1 base and J lost 5; bases outside the gene matches: 4.

This clonotype was counted between two and nine times. This chain joins TRBV20-1 and TRBJ2-7; no clear D gene. Trimming removed 1 base at V and 5 bases at J, with 9 bases between. The length of the CDR3 is 12 residues. Germline CDR1 DFQATT, CDR2 SNEGSKA (reference sequence). The CDR3 loop reads CSARGLPHEQYF. CDR3 sequence (DNA): TGCAGTGCTAGAGGTCTACCCCACGAGCAGTACTTC.

The chain links TRBV28 to TRBJ2-5; D remains ambiguous. The CDR3 spans 12 residues. Trimming took off 6 bases at V and 9 bases at J, with 14 bases between the two ends. Germline CDR1 and CDR2: MDHEN and SYDVKM. CDR3 nucleotides: TGTGCCAGCAGCCAACGGGCCGCGGCCCAGTACTTC. This sequence encodes CASSQRAAAQYF.